This TCR beta chain was identified during a study of T cells in Graves' hyperthyroidism and ophthalmopathy. Study context: Peripheral blood collection took place at initial diagnosis, before any treatment. Study-level findings and limits: The majority of expanded thyroid clonotypes above 0.001 also appeared in blood.

Comment on this clonotype: Its antigen remains unknown.

The V gene's germline CDR1 is DFQATT and CDR2 SNEGSKA (reference sequence). CDR3 length equals 16 residues. The J segment lost 4 bases and the V segment lost 6 bases, leaving 15 bases of the junction unmatched. PBMCs were collected from an approximately 9 ml volume of fresh peripheral blood. Amplified regions were TCR beta CDR3 sequences from RNA transcripts. The primer set for the first-round RT-PCR of the TCR CDR3 was HTBI. TCRdb analysed the multiplex PCR reads with MiXCR anew, one entry per CDR3 protein. This sample has 90,000 to 120,000 distinct CDR3 sequences, with about 16% found just once. This sequence was found in a woman aged 45-65 years with Graves' hyperthyroidism. V gene TRBV20-1 combines with J gene TRBJ2-5, with 9 bases fitting TRBD2. The material sequenced was blood. This chain's CDR3 is CSAIKVAGAEGETQYF. CDR3 coding DNA: TGCAGTGCGATTAAGGTAGCGGGAGCGGAAGGAGAGACCCAGTACTTC.